This entry is about one TCR beta chain. This CDR3 spans 13 amino acids. Trimming removed 5 bases from V and 3 bases from J, with 7 bases in between. One entry per CDR3 protein results from TCRdb running MiXCR on the reads. The sample holds roughly 150,000 distinct CDR3 sequences, about a quarter seen once. This sample is drawn from a study of T cell repertoires in cytomegalovirus infection. Material: PBMCs. The gene calls are TRBV12-3 or TRBV12-4 and TRBJ2-2, with D unclear. This sequence was found in a human donor in good health (CMV status not recorded). Some clones in this sample may be carry-over from other donors' samples. The CDR3 DNA reads TGTGCCAGCAGTGGTGGCCACACCGGGGAGCTGTTTTTT. It is translated as CASSGGHTGELFF.